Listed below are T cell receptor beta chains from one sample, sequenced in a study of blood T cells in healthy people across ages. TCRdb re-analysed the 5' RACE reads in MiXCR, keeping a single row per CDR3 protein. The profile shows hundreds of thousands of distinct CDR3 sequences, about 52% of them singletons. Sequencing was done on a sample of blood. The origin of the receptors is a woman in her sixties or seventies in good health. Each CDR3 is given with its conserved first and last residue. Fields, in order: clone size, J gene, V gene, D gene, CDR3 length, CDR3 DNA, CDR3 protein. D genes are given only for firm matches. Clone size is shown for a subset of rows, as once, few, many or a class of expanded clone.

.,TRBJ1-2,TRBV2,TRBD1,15,TGTGCCAGCAGTGAAGAAAGGACAGGGGGGTATGGCTACACCTTC,CASSEERTGGYGYTF
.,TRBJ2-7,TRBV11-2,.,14,TGTGCCAGCAGCTTACAGCAGGAGGCCTACGAGCAGTACTTC,CASSLQQEAYEQYF
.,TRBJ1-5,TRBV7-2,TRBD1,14,TGTGCCAGCAGCTTCTTGACAGGGAATCAGCCCCAGCATTTT,CASSFLTGNQPQHF
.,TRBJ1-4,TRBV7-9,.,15,TGTGCCAGCAGCTTAGAAGGCCTTTCCGCGGAAAAACTGTTTTTT,CASSLEGLSAEKLFF
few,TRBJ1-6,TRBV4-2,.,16,TGTGCCAGCAGCCAAGATGAGTGGGGGTCTAATTCACCCCTCCACTTT,CASSQDEWGSNSPLHF
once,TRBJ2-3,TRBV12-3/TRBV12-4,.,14,TGTGCCAGCAGTTTAGTCGGTATGGGGGATACGCAGTATTTT,CASSLVGMGDTQYF
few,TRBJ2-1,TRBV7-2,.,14,TGTGCCAGCAGCTTAACGGCTCCATACAATGAGCAGTTCTTC,CASSLTAPYNEQFF
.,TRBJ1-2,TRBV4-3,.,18,TGCACCAGCAGCCAAGAACCGGGACTGCCTACGCTGTGGTATGGCTACACCTTC,CTSSQEPGLPTLWYGYTF
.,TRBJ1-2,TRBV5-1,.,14,TGCGCCAGCAGCTTAGACACCCAAGCCTATGGCTACACCTTC,CASSLDTQAYGYTF
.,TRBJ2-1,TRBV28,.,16,TGTGCCAGCTCTCAAACCCCCGGGACCCCCTACAATGAGCAGTTCTTC,CASSQTPGTPYNEQFF
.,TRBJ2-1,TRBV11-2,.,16,TGTGCCAGCAGCTTAACCTGGGGTGAGGGAGAGGGTGAGCAGTTCTTC,CASSLTWGEGEGEQFF
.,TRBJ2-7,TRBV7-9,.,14,TGTGCCAGCAGCCCCCTCGGCCCTAGGGATGAGCAGTACTTC,CASSPLGPRDEQYF
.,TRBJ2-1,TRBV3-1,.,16,TGTGCCAGCAGCCAAGATCAGCAAAGCGGAGTCTGGGAGCAGTTCTTC,CASSQDQQSGVWEQFF
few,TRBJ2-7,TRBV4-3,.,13,TGCGCCAGCAGCCAACGTCAGGGCACCGAGCAGTACTTC,CASSQRQGTEQYF
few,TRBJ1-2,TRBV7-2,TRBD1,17,TGTGCCAGCAGCTTAACTTCGGCCACAGGGGGACGCTATGGCTACACCTTC,CASSLTSATGGRYGYTF
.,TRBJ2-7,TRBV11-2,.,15,TGTGCCAGCAGCTTCGGGGGACTTACTTTCAACGAGCAGTACTTC,CASSFGGLTFNEQYF
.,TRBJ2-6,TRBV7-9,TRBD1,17,TGTGCCAGCAGCCCAGGGACAGGGGGCACTGGGGCCAACGTCCTGACTTTC,CASSPGTGGTGANVLTF
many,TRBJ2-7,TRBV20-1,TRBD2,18,TGCAGTGCTAGATCCCTTTTCGGACTAGCGGGAGGGACCTACGAGCAGTACTTC,CSARSLFGLAGGTYEQYF
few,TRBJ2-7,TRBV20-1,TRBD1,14,TGCAGTGCTAATACCCGGGACAGACCCTACGAGCAGTACTTC,CSANTRDRPYEQYF
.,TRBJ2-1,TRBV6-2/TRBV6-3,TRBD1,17,TGTGCCAGCAGTTACTCAAGGACAGGCCGAATATACAATGAGCAGTTCTTC,CASSYSRTGRIYNEQFF
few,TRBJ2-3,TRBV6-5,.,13,TGTGCCAGCAGTGATAGGGCGCGGGATACGCAGTATTTT,CASSDRARDTQYF
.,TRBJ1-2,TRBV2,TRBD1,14,TGTGCCAGCATTCCACAGGGGACCTTTGGTGGCTACACCTTC,CASIPQGTFGGYTF
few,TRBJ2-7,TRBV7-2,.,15,TGTGCCAGCAGCCGTTCTCACGACGGCACCTACGAGCAGTACTTC,CASSRSHDGTYEQYF
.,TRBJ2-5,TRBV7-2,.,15,TGTGCCAGCAGCTTGGTTGCACTCGGCGGGGAGACCCAGTACTTC,CASSLVALGGETQYF
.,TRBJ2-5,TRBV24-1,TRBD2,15,TGTGCCACCAGTGATTCAGCGGGACCCGGGGAGACCCAGTACTTC,CATSDSAGPGETQYF
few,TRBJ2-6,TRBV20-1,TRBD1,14,TGCAGTGCCAACAGGGGGTCCGGGGCCAACGTCCTGACTTTC,CSANRGSGANVLTF
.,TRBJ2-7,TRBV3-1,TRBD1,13,TGTGCCATCAGCCTCGCAGGGGGCTACGAGCAGTACTTC,CAISLAGGYEQYF
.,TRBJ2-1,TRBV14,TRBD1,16,TGTGCCAGCAGCTCCCTACAGGGGGCCACCTACAATGAGCAGTTCTTC,CASSSLQGATYNEQFF
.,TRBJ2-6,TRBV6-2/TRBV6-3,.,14,TGTGCCACCCTACGCAGCTCTGGGGCCAACGTCCTGACTTTC,CATLRSSGANVLTF
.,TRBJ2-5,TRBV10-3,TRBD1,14,TGTGCCATCAGCTCACAGGGGTACCAAGAGACCCAGTACTTC,CAISSQGYQETQYF
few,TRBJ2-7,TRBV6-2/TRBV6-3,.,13,TGTGCCAGCAGTTCCTTAGGGGCCTACGAGCAGTACTTC,CASSSLGAYEQYF
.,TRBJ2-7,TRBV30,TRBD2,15,TGTGCCTGGAGTGAGGGACTAGCGGCTTACTACGAGCAGTACTTC,CAWSEGLAAYYEQYF
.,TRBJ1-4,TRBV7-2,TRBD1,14,TGTGCCAGCAGCGCTACAGGGGAGGTTGGAAAACTGTTTTTT,CASSATGEVGKLFF
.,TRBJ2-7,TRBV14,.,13,TGTGCCAGCAGCCATGCGCACTCCTACGAGCAGTACTTC,CASSHAHSYEQYF
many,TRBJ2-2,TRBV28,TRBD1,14,TGTGCCAGCCACCAAGGGGGCGGGACCGGGGAGCTGTTTTTT,CASHQGGGTGELFF
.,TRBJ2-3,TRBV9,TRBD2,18,TGTGCCAGCAGCCCCAGTCGGGATAGCGGGAGAGAGAGGAATACGCAGTATTTT,CASSPSRDSGRERNTQYF
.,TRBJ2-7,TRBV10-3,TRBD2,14,TGTGCCATCAGTGGGCAGCGGGAGGGACTCGAGCAGTACTTC,CAISGQREGLEQYF
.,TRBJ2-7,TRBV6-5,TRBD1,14,TGTGCCAGCATTATCCGGGACAGGGGCCACGAGCAGTACTTC,CASIIRDRGHEQYF
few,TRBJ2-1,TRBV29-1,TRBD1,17,TGCAGCGTTGAAGGCCTCCGACAGGGGCGTTCCTACAATGAGCAGTTCTTC,CSVEGLRQGRSYNEQFF
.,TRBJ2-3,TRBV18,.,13,TGTGCCAGCTCACCGGCGGATACAGATACGCAGTATTTT,CASSPADTDTQYF
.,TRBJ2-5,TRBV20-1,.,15,TGCAGTGCTAGAGTGGGGGACCTGGGCACGGAGACCCAGTACTTC,CSARVGDLGTETQYF
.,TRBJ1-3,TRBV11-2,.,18,TGTGCCAGCAGCTTAGCGTCCGCCGGGGGGCTCTCTGGAAACACCATATATTTT,CASSLASAGGLSGNTIYF
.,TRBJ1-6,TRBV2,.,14,TGTGCCAGCAGTGGAGGGACCCTTGGGTCACCCCTCCACTTT,CASSGGTLGSPLHF
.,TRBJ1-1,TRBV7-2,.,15,TGTGCCAGCAGCTTAGCCCAGGGATTTTGGACTGAAGCTTTCTTT,CASSLAQGFWTEAFF
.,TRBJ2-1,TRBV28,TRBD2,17,TGTGCCAGCAAGTCCGGCGGGAGTTGGAGCTCCTACAATGAGCAGTTCTTC,CASKSGGSWSSYNEQFF
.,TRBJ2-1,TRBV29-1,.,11,TGCAGCGTTACCCGAGCGGTTGAGCAGTTCTTC,CSVTRAVEQFF
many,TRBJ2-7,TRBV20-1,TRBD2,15,TGCAGTGCTACAAAAAATAGCGGGAGAGCAGACGAGCAGTACTTC,CSATKNSGRADEQYF
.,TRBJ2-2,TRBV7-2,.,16,TGTGCCAGCAGCTTAGTAAGAGGGAAGGGGACCGGGGAGCTGTTTTTT,CASSLVRGKGTGELFF
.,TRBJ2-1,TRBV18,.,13,TGTGCCAGCTCACCAGGATATAACAGGGTTACGTTCTTC,CASSPGYNRVTFF
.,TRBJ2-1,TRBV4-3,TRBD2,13,TGCGTCAGCAGCCAAGCGGGAGTTGATGAGCAGTTCTTC,CVSSQAGVDEQFF
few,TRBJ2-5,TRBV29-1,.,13,TGCAGCGTTAATGAGGGGGGGACGGAGACCCAGTACTTC,CSVNEGGTETQYF
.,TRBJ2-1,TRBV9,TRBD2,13,TGTGCCAGCAGCAGTAGCGGGTCCAATGAGCAGTTCTTC,CASSSSGSNEQFF
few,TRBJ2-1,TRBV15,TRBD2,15,TGTGCCACCAGCAGAGAGGGGGAGGGTTACAATGAGCAGTTCTTC,CATSREGEGYNEQFF
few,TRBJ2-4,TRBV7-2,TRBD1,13,TGTGCCAGCAGCCCTGGGACAGAAAACATTCAGTACTTC,CASSPGTENIQYF
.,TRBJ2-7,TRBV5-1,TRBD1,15,TGCGCCAGCAGCTTGGAAAGGGACAGGGTGGGCGAGCAGTACTTC,CASSLERDRVGEQYF
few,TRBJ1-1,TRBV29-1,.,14,TGCAGCGTTCGTAGAGTCCTCATGAACACTGAAGCTTTCTTT,CSVRRVLMNTEAFF
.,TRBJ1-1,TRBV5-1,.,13,TGCGCCAGCAGCTTATACGGAAACGCTGAAGCTTTCTTT,CASSLYGNAEAFF
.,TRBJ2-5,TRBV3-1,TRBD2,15,TGTGCCAGCAGCCAAGGTAGCGGGAGCTTGGAGACCCAGTACTTC,CASSQGSGSLETQYF
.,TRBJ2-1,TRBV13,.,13,TGTGCCAGCAGCTTAACCCTGAACAATGAGCAGTTCTTC,CASSLTLNNEQFF
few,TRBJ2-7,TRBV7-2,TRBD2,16,TGTGCCAGCAGCTCCGTCGGCGGACTAGCGGGAGGCGAGCAGTACTTC,CASSSVGGLAGGEQYF